This T cell receptor (beta chain) came from a study of T-cell memory formation after mild COVID-19 (dated by TCRdb to the early 2020s). Regarding the study in general: Most TCR sequence clusters were specific to one of the two donors. In a couple of donors, T-cell clones that expanded and contracted after mild COVID-19 were tracked by sequencing TCRalpha and TCRbeta repertoires over time. Two young, previously healthy adult volunteers, one female and one male, were included in the cohort.

The sample was run on an Illumina NovaSeq 6000. Using 5'RACE with constant-segment primers, TCRalpha and TCRbeta cDNA libraries were constructed, with sample barcodes and unique molecular identifiers added in the process. Trizol reagent was used to extract RNA from every sample. Libraries were amplified in two PCR steps, with a second sample barcode and Illumina TruSeq adapters added in the second step. Sequencing of libraries was performed on an Illumina NovaSeq with 2 x 150 bp paired-end reads. Under the source paper's analysis protocol: Demultiplexing of reads and collapsing into UMI-guided consensus sequences were performed with migec v1.2.7. Using mixcr v2.1.11, UMI consensuses were aligned to TRA and TRB V and J templates and then assembled into clonotypes. A clonotype was counted as expanded or contracted only when both edgeR and NoisET called the clonotype significant, with the noise models trained on biological replicates. For edgeR calls, a false discovery rate-adjusted p below 0.01 and a log2 fold-change threshold of 1 were applied. As an exploratory analysis of dynamics, PCA with hierarchical clustering was applied to max-normalized trajectories of the 1000 most abundant clonotypes. The CD4 or CD8 phenotype of responding clones was assigned using the separately sequenced CD4+ and CD8+ repertoires. TCRdb handled the public reads itself, with Q25 trimming in fastp and clone calling in MiXCR, and kept productive beta chains. Rows matching on CDR3 protein sequence are summarized as one entry with the most common DNA and genes. The V and J calls shown here were made by TCRdb, not taken from the authors' results. A total of fewer than 450,000 distinct CDR3 sequences appear in this sample, more than 20% of them only once. The ten largest clonotypes hold around 9.5% of the sample.

Study-wide findings and limitations: Contracting CD4+ clones appeared mostly in the CM and EM memory subsets, whereas CD8+ clones were enriched in EMRA. Some responding clones were detected in pre-infection memory, suggesting pre-existing cross-reactive memory T cells joined the SARS-CoV-2 response. Whether the second-wave clones peaking on day 37 were SARS-CoV-2 specific was not confirmed. Balanced CD4/CD8 phenotypes were observed for clones contracting from day 15 to 85, whereas a bias towards CD4+ was observed for a second wave of clones expanding from day 15 to 37. The study covered only two mild cases, and larger cohorts including severe cases with pre-infection samples were considered necessary.

This clonotype was seen only a few times. The specificity of this receptor is unknown. Base qualities are not provided; no much larger clone lies one nucleotide away. Ficoll-Paque density gradient centrifugation was used to isolate PBMCs. The CDR3 measures 16 amino acids from cysteine to phenylalanine. The retained sequence is limited to the CDR3, 48 bases, with the frame set at the first base. Clipping removes 5 bases from V and 7 bases from J, with 7 as the unmatched junction base count. CDR1 and CDR2 (SGHVS, FQNEAQ) derive from the germline V gene. Sequences were obtained from PBMCs or a T cell subset sorted from them (not recorded which). This sequence uses TRBV7-8 and TRBJ2-2; 13 central bases correspond to TRBD2. This TCR was recovered from an adult woman who had mild COVID-19 (a few samples of this study predate the infection). The sample titles of this study are shuffled in the database, so cell type and time point are left out; the donor was told from shared clones. The CDR3 protein is CASSPGTSGIIGELFF. The DNA sequence is as follows: TGTGCCAGCAGCCCCGGGACTAGCGGGATTATCGGGGAGCTGTTTTTT. The reference TRBV7-8 and TRBJ2-2 proteins fill in what lies around the CDR3, so the full variable domain reads GAGVSQSPRYKVAKRGQDVALRCDPISGHVSLFWYQQALGQGPEFLTYFQNEAQLDKSGLPSDRFFAERPEGSVSTLKIQRTQQEDSAVYLCASSPGTSGIIGELFFGEGSRLTVL.